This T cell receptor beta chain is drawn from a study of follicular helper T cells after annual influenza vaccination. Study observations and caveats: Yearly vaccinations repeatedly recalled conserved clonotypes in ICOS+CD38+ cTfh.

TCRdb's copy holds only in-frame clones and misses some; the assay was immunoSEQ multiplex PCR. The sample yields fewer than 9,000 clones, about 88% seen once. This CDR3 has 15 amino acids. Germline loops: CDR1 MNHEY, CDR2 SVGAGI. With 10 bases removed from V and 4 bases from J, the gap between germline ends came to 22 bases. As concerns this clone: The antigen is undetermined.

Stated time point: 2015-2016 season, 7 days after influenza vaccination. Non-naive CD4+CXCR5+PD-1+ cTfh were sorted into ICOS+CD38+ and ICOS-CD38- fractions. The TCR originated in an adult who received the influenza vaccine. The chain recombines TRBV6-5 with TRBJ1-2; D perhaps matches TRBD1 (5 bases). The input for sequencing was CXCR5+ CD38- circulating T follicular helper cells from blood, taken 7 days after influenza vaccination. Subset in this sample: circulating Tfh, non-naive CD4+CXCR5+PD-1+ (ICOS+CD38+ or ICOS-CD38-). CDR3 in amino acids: CATTVGLNTPYGYTF. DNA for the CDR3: TGTGCCACCACGGTGGGGCTTAACACTCCCTATGGCTACACCTTC.